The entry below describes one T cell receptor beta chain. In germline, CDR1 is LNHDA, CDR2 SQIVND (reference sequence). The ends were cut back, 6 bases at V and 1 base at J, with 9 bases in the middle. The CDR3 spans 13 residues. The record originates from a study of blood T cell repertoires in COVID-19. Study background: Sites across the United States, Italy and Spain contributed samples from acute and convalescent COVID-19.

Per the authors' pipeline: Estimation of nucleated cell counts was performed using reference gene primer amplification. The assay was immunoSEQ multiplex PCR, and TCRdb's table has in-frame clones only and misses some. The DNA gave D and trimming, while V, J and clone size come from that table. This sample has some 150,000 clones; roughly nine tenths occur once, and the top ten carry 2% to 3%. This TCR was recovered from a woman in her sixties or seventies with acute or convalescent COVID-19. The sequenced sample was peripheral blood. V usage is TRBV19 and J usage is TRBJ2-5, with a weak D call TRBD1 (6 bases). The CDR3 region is CASSPRGQETQYF. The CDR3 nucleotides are TGTGCCAGTAGCCCCAGGGGCCAAGAGACCCAGTACTTC.